A selection of T cell receptor beta chains follows, all from one sample in a study of blood T cell repertoires in COVID-19. Method: immunoSEQ multiplex PCR; TCRdb's copy keeps in-frame clones and lacks some. The sample consists of approximately 90,000 clones, just under 80% of them appearing once. The sequencing sample was made of peripheral blood. The receptors originated from a man between 70 and 80 years old with COVID-19, enrolled during active disease. Both conserved end residues are part of each CDR3. D genes are given only for firm matches. Size tells how often a clone was seen (once, few, many) or the class of an expanded clone, and some rows leave it out.

TRBD1 | TRBJ1-1 | NA | TRBV19 | TGTGCCAGTAGTATAGGGGCCTCCAGACAGGGAGTCTACACTGAAGCTTTCTTT | CASSIGASRQGVYTEAFF
TRBD1 | TRBJ1-4 | once | TRBV29-1 | TGCAGCGTGGGGGGGACAGGGAATGAAAAACTGTTTTTT | CSVGGTGNEKLFF
NA | TRBJ2-3 | few | TRBV10-3 | TGTGCCATCAGTGGGCAGGGCGGCACAGATACGCAGTATTTT | CAISGQGGTDTQYF
NA | TRBJ2-7 | NA | TRBV6-2/TRBV6-3 | TGTGCCAGCAGCCAACTCGCCTACGAGCAGTACTTC | CASSQLAYEQYF
NA | TRBJ1-2 | NA | TRBV5-1 | TGCGCCAGCAGCCCGGGGACTGCTTCACGTAACTATGGCTACACCTTC | CASSPGTASRNYGYTF
TRBD1 | TRBJ1-2 | NA | TRBV19 | TGTGCCAGTAGTATATTGGACAGGGACGACTATGGCTACACCTTC | CASSILDRDDYGYTF
NA | TRBJ1-2 | NA | TRBV5-6 | TGTGCCAGCAGCCTACCCCGGGAGACCTATGGCTACACCTTC | CASSLPRETYGYTF
NA | TRBJ1-5 | NA | TRBV10-3 | TGTGCCATCAGCTCGGACTCCCTCGGGGGTCAGCCCCAGCATTTT | CAISSDSLGGQPQHF
TRBD2 | TRBJ2-7 | NA | TRBV5-6 | TGTGCCAGCAGCTCCTGGACTAGCGGGAGCATTGAGCAGTACTTC | CASSSWTSGSIEQYF
NA | TRBJ1-4 | NA | TRBV7-8 | TGTGCCAGCAGCTTAGTCGGGGGGCTGTATGAAAAACTGTTTTTT | CASSLVGGLYEKLFF
TRBD1 | TRBJ1-3 | NA | TRBV6-5 | TGTGCCAGCAGCCGCGGGACAGCCGTTAACACCATATATTTT | CASSRGTAVNTIYF
NA | TRBJ1-2 | NA | TRBV7-8 | TGTGCCAGCAGCCCCCAGGGCCAGTCGGGCTACACCTTC | CASSPQGQSGYTF
NA | TRBJ1-1 | NA | TRBV5-1 | TGCGCCAGCAGCCGGGGAATCAACACTGAAGCTTTCTTT | CASSRGINTEAFF
TRBD1 | TRBJ1-6 | NA | TRBV6-5 | TGTGCCAGCAGTCGACAGGGCGGAGGGGCACCCCTCCACTTT | CASSRQGGGAPLHF
TRBD1 | TRBJ2-5 | NA | TRBV7-7 | TGTGCCAGCAGCCCAGGGGGCCTTCCTGGGGAGACCCAGTACTTC | CASSPGGLPGETQYF
NA | TRBJ2-1 | NA | TRBV5-1 | TGCGCCAGCAGCTACGTCTCTACCTCCAATGAGCAGTTCTTC | CASSYVSTSNEQFF
TRBD1 | TRBJ1-2 | NA | TRBV27 | TGTGCCAGCAGTTCAGGGGGCAGCTATGGCTACACCTTC | CASSSGGSYGYTF
NA | TRBJ1-2 | once | TRBV4-3 | TGCGCCAGCAGCCAAGATACCGGGCAGGGCTATGGCTACACCTTC | CASSQDTGQGYGYTF
TRBD2 | TRBJ2-1 | NA | TRBV6-4 | TGTGCCAGGCCTAGCGGGAGACGTGAGCAGTTCTTC | CARPSGRREQFF
NA | TRBJ1-2 | NA | TRBV2 | TGTGCCAGCAGGCCCTTAGCTAACTATGGCTACACCTTC | CASRPLANYGYTF